These 18 T cell receptor beta chains were all obtained from the same sample, sequenced in a study of shared clonotypes between healthy human individuals. The naive CD8 subset, CD45RO-negative cells positively selected for CCR7, excluded terminally differentiated effector memory CD45RA+ cells. The protocol was immunoSEQ multiplex PCR, while the TCRdb copy is restricted to in-frame clones and leaves out a portion. The sample has hundreds of thousands of clones, around 92% seen once. The sequenced sample consisted of naive CD8+ T cells sorted from blood. These receptors originate from a man younger than 45 in good health.

A single count supports this clone. The rearrangement joins TRBV11-2 to TRBJ2-7; D may match TRBD1 or TRBD2 (7 bases each). V lost 1 base and J lost 4, with 11 bases in between. The V gene's germline CDR1 is SGHAT and CDR2 FQNNGV. The length of the CDR3 is 14 residues. CDR3 sequence reads: CASSLGEGAYEQYF. The CDR3 bases are TGTGCCAGCAGCTTAGGGGAGGGGGCGTACGAGCAGTACTTC.

This clone has just one count. The CDR3 sequence is CASSLIGDRANEQFF. In DNA form, the CDR3 reads TGTGCCAGCAGTTTAATTGGCGATAGGGCCAATGAGCAGTTCTTC. V gene TRBV27 combines with J gene TRBJ2-1; D gene unclear. CDR1 and CDR2 (germline): MNHEY, SMNVEV (reference sequence). V dropped 2 bases and J dropped 6 bases, with 14 bases sitting between them. The CDR3 length is 15 residues.

The chain employs TRBV9 and TRBJ2-7; 9 bases map to TRBD1. V gave up 4 bases and J gave up 3 bases; unmatched junction bases: 8. Germline V gene sequence: CDR1 SGDLS, CDR2 YYNGEE. This CDR3 has 15 amino acids. This chain's CDR3 is CASSPRTGAGYEQYF. Written as DNA, the CDR3 is TGTGCCAGCAGCCCCCGGACAGGGGCGGGCTACGAGCAGTACTTC. Full variable domain (rest looked up from reference TRBV9 and TRBJ2-7): DSGVTQTPKHLITATGQRVTLRCSPRSGDLSVYWYQQSLDQGLQFLIQYYNGEERAKGNILERFSAQQFPDLHSELNLSSLELGDSALYFCASSPRTGAGYEQYFGPGTRLTVT.

Comment on this clone: The sample holds other DNA sequences that translate to the same CDR3. The chain uses TRBV27 and TRBJ2-7; perhaps D is TRBD1 or TRBD2 (5 bases each). Trimming pared 2 bases from V and 7 bases from J, leaving 9 bases between. The CDR3 consists of 12 residues. Germline loops: CDR1 MNHEY, CDR2 SMNVEV (reference sequence). CDR3 loop: CASSLTGREQYF. The CDR3 DNA follows: TGTGCCAGCAGTTTAACGGGGCGAGAGCAGTACTTC.

V gene TRBV11-3 combines with J gene TRBJ2-3; TRBD2 agrees at 9 bases. CDR1 SGHNT and CDR2 YENEEA come from the germline V gene. The V and J ends lost 5 bases and 4 bases, in that order; junction bases with no gene match: 10. The CDR3 has 16 amino acids. This CDR3 reads CASSPWTSEGADTQYF. As DNA, the CDR3 is TGTGCCAGCAGCCCTTGGACTAGCGAGGGGGCAGATACGCAGTATTTT.

This chain uses TRBV5-8 with TRBJ2-1; 9 positions match TRBD2. CDR3 length equals 16 residues. V lost 3 bases and J lost 9; bases outside the gene matches: 13. CDR1 SGHTS and CDR2 YDEGEE come from the germline V gene. The CDR3 is CASSSVRLAVGGEQFF. CDR3 nucleotides: TGTGCCAGCAGCTCTGTCCGACTAGCGGTAGGGGGTGAGCAGTTCTTC.

Here the CDR3 DNA reads TGTGCCAGCAGCTTGGAGGCGGGAGGGCCTGAGACCCAGTACTTC. As protein: CASSLEAGGPETQYF. The rearrangement uses TRBV5-6 and TRBJ2-5, with 9 bases fitting TRBD2. The CDR3 consists of 15 residues. CDR1 is SGHDT and CDR2 is YYEEEE in the germline V gene. With V trimmed by 0 bases and J by 5 bases, 5 bases remained unmatched. The complete variable domain, with remaining parts taken from reference TRBV5-6 and TRBJ2-5, reads DAGVTQSPTHLIKTRGQQVTLRCSPKSGHDTVSWYQQALGQGPQFIFQYYEEEERQRGNFPDRFSGHQFPNYSSELNVNALLLGDSALYLCASSLEAGGPETQYFGPGTRLLVL.

This clone was observed at least ten times. J is TRBJ2-7 and V is TRBV10-2; 8 bases agree with TRBD1. The CDR3 is 13 residues long. The V gene end was trimmed by 6 bases and the J gene end by 3 bases; junction bases not matched to a gene: 4. Per the germline V gene, CDR1 is WSHSY and CDR2 is SAAADI. The CDR3 here is CASSVTGVYEQYF. The CDR3 region has the DNA TGCGCCAGCAGCGTGACAGGGGTCTACGAGCAGTACTTC.

V and J are TRBV10-1 and TRBJ2-3; D gene uncertain. Germline loops: CDR1 WNHNN, CDR2 SYGVQD (reference sequence). The CDR3 totals 14 residues. V lost 2 bases and J lost 2, with 8 bases in between. The CDR3 loop is CASSETKVTDTQYF. The CDR3 coding sequence is TGCGCCAGCAGTGAGACGAAGGTCACAGATACGCAGTATTTT.

The chain is built from TRBV2 and TRBJ2-1; 9 bases agree with TRBD2. The germline gives CDR1 SNHLY, CDR2 FYNNEI. V lost 3 bases to trimming and J lost 6 bases; unmatched junction nucleotides: 6. This CDR3 contains 15 residues. Written as DNA, the CDR3 is TGTGCCAGCAGTGAGCTTGTGACTAGCGGCAATGAGCAGTTCTTC. Translated: CASSELVTSGNEQFF.

This clone came up once. Distinct nucleotide sequences in the sample also encode this CDR3. The rearrangement links TRBV11-2 to TRBJ2-1; no clear D. Germline V gene lookup returns CDR1 SGHAT and CDR2 FQNNGV. Trimming removed 0 bases from V and 2 bases from J, with 5 bases in between. CDR3 length: 14 residues. CDR3 in DNA: TGTGCCAGCAGCTTAGAGGGTCCCTACAATGAGCAGTTCTTC. It codes for CASSLEGPYNEQFF.

In the case of this clone: The identical CDR3 is also encoded by other nucleotide sequences in the sample. This rearrangement joins TRBV6-5 to TRBJ2-5, with D unclear. The CDR3 loop spans 13 amino acids. Germline CDR1 MNHEY, CDR2 SVGAGI. The V and J ends lost 0 bases and 1 base respectively, with 3 bases between them. The CDR3 loop reads CASSYSSQETQYF. Written as DNA, the CDR3 is TGTGCCAGCAGTTACTCGAGCCAAGAGACCCAGTACTTC.

The chain uses TRBV7-9 and TRBJ2-2; no clear D gene. This CDR3 region has 13 residues. The germline V gene has CDR1 SEHNR and CDR2 FQNEAQ (reference sequence). V shed 2 bases and J shed 5 bases, with 6 bases lying between them. Here the CDR3 reads CASSLSETGELFF. The CDR3 nucleotides read TGTGCCAGCAGCTTATCAGAGACCGGGGAGCTGTTTTTT.

The chain carries TRBV6-1 and TRBJ1-1; D remains unclear. The V gene lost 2 bases and the J gene lost 6 bases, with 10 bases spanning the gap. The CDR3 is made up of 13 amino acids. CDR1 MNHNS and CDR2 SASEGT come from the germline V gene. This chain's CDR3 is CASSETSVAEAFF. CDR3 bases: TGTGCCAGCAGTGAAACATCGGTGGCTGAAGCTTTCTTT.

This clone was picked up one time. This rearrangement joins TRBV28 to TRBJ2-7; D possibly corresponds to TRBD2 (5 bases). The CDR3 spans 12 residues. Germline V gene sequence: CDR1 MDHEN, CDR2 SYDVKM. The CDR3 DNA sequence: TGTGCAACCCTAGGGAGCTCCTACGAGCAGTACTTC. Its translation is CATLGSSYEQYF.

This clone has only a few counts. The chain links TRBV7-9 to TRBJ1-1; TRBD1 matches at 7 bases. CDR3 size: 15 residues. CDR1 is SEHNR and CDR2 is FQNEAQ in the germline V gene (reference sequence). The ends lost 1 base at V and 1 base at J; junction bases unmatched: 3. This CDR3 reads CASSLVQGSNTEAFF. CDR3 in DNA: TGTGCCAGCAGCTTAGTACAGGGGTCGAACACTGAAGCTTTCTTT.

This chain connects TRBV10-2 to TRBJ1-1; no firm D call. The V end lost 2 bases, the J end lost 1 base, and 5 bases lay between the germline ends. In germline, CDR1 is WSHSY, CDR2 SAAADI. This CDR3 has 13 amino acids. This chain's CDR3 is CASSESRNTEAFF. CDR3 coding DNA: TGCGCCAGCAGTGAGAGCAGGAACACTGAAGCTTTCTTT.

The chain's CDR3 is CASSSRGRPNTGELFF. As DNA, the CDR3 is TGTGCCAGCAGCTCCCGTGGCCGACCGAACACCGGGGAGCTGTTTTTT. The V and J genes are TRBV7-2 and TRBJ2-2, with no clear D. V was cut by 4 bases and J by 0 bases, with 12 bases left in between. The CDR3 is 16 residues long. CDR1 SGHTA and CDR2 FQGNSA come from the germline V gene.